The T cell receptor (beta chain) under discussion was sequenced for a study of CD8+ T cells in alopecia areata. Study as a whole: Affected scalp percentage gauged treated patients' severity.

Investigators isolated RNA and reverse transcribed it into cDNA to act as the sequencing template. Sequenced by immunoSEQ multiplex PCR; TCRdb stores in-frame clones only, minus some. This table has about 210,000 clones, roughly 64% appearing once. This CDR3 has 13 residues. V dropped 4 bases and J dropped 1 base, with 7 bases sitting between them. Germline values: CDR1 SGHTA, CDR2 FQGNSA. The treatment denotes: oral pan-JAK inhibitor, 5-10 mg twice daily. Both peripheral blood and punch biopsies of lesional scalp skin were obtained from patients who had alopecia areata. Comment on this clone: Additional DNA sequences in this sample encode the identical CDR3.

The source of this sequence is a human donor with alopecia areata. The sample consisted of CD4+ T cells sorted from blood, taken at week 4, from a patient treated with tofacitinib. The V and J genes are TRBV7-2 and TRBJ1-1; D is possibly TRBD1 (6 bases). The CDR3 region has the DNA TGTGCCAGCAGCTCACAGGGGAACACTGAAGCTTTCTTT. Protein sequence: CASSSQGNTEAFF.